The clone carrying this T cell receptor beta chain was found a few times. Antigen specificity is unknown. It was through 5'RACE template switching that TCR cDNA was made, with a universal primer site and UMIs added. From the 5' RACE reads, TCRdb called clonotypes with MiXCR, one entry per CDR3 protein. Of around 360,000 distinct CDR3 sequences in the sample, more than 9% were seen once. This entry belongs to a study of T cells after yellow fever vaccination. Broader study findings: FACS-sorted repertoires might harbor abundant contaminating clonotypes from the bulk population. Reappearing after the booster were most of the clones from primary vaccination (roughly 96% CD4, about 88% CD8). Although the secondary response was weaker, it peaked faster, at day 5 versus 15.

Per germline, CDR1 SGHTA and CDR2 FQGNSA. The germline V and J ends were trimmed by 1 base and 5 bases, with 9 bases remaining between them. The CDR3 contains 14 residues. This rearrangement joins TRBV7-2 to TRBJ2-4; D gene ambiguous. Sequenced material: PBMCs, taken on the day of the first yellow fever vaccination. The receptor comes from a man between 18 and 35 years old who received the YFV17D yellow fever vaccine. CDR3 loop: CASSLGVRENIQYF. The CDR3 DNA reads TGTGCCAGCAGCTTAGGAGTACGTGAAAACATTCAGTACTTC.